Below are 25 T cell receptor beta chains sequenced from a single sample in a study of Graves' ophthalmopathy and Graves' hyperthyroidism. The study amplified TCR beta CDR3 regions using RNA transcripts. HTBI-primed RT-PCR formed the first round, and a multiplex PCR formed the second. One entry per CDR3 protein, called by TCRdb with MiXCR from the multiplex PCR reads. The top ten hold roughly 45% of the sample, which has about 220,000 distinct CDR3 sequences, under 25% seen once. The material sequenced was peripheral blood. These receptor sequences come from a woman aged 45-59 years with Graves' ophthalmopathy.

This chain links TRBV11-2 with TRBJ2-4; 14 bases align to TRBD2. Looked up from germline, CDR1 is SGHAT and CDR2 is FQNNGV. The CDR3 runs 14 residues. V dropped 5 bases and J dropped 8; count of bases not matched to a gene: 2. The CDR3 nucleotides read TGTGCCAGCAGCGCGGGACTAGCGGGAGACATTCAGTACTTC. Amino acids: CASSAGLAGDIQYF.

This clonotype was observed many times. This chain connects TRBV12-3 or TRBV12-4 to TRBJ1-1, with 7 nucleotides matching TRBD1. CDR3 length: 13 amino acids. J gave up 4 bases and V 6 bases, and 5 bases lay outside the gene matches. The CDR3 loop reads CASRKGARTEAFF. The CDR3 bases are TGTGCCAGCAGGAAGGGGGCGCGCACTGAAGCTTTCTTT.

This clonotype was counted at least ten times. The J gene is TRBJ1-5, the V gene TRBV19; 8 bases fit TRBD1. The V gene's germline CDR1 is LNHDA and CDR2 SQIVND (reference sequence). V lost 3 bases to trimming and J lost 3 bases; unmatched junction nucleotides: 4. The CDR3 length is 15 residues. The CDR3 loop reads CASSIATGVNQPQHF. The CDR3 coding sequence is TGTGCCAGTAGTATCGCGACAGGGGTCAATCAGCCCCAGCATTTT.

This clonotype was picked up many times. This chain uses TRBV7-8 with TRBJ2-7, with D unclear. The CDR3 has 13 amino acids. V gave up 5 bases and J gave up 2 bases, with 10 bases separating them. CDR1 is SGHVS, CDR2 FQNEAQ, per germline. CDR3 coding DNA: TGTGCCAGCAGCCCCTCACTTACCTACGAGCAGTACTTC. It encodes CASSPSLTYEQYF.

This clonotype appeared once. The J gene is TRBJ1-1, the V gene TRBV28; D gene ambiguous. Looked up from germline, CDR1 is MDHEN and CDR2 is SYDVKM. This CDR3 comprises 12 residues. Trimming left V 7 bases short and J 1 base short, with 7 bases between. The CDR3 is CASKVRNTEAFF. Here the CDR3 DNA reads TGTGCCAGCAAGGTACGGAACACTGAAGCTTTCTTT.

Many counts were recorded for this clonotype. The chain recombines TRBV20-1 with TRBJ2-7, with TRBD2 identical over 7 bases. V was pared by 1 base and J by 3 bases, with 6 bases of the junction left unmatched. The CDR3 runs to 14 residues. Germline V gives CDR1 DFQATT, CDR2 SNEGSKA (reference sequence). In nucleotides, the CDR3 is TGCAGTGCTAGAGGAGCGGGATCGGGCTACGAGCAGTACTTC. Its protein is CSARGAGSGYEQYF.

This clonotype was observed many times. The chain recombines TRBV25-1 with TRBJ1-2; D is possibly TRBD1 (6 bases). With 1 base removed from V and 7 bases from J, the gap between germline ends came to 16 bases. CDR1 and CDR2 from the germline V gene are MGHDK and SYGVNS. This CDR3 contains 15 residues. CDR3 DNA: TGTGCCAGCAGTGAATTTGGCAGGGGCAAGGGTGGCTACACCTTC. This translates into CASSEFGRGKGGYTF.

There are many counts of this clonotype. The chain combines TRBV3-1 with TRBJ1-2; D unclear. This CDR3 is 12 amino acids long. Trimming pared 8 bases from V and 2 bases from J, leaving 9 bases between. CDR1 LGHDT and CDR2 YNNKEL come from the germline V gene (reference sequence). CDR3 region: CASAQANYGYTF. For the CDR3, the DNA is TGTGCCAGCGCGCAGGCCAACTATGGCTACACCTTC.

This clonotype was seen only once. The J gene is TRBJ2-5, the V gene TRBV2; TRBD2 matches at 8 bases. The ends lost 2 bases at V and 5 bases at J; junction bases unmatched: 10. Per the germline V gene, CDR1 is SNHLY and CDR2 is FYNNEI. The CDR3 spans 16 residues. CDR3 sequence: CASSETPVGGGETQYF. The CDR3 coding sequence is TGTGCCAGCAGTGAAACCCCCGTCGGCGGGGGGGAGACCCAGTACTTC.

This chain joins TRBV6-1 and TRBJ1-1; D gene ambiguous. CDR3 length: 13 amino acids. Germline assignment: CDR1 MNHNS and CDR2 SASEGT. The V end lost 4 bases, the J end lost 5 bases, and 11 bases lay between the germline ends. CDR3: CASSARPETEAFF. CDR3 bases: TGTGCCAGCAGTGCTAGACCGGAGACTGAAGCTTTCTTT.

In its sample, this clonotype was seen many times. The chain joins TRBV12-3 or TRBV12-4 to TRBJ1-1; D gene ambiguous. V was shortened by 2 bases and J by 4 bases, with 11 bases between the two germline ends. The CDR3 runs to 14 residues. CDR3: CASSLRARITEAFF. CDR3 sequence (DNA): TGTGCCAGCAGTTTAAGAGCCCGGATCACTGAAGCTTTCTTT.

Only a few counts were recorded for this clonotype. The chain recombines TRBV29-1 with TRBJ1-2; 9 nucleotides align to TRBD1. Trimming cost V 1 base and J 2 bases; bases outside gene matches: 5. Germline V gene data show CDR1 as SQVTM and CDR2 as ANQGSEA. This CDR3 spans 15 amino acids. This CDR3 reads CSVEARGTGNYGYTF. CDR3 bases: TGCAGCGTTGAAGCTCGGGGGACAGGGAACTATGGCTACACCTTC.

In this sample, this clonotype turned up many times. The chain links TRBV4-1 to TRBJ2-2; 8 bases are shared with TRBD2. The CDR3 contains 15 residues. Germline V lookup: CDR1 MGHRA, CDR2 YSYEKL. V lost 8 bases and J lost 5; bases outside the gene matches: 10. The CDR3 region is CASLPAGGLTGELFF. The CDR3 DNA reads TGCGCCAGCCTCCCCGCGGGGGGCCTAACCGGGGAGCTGTTTTTT.

CDR3 coding DNA: TGTGCCAGCAGCCCATGGACTAACTCCTACGAGCAGTACTTC. This gives the protein CASSPWTNSYEQYF. The chain joins TRBV3-1 to TRBJ2-7; the D gene is possibly TRBD2 (6 bases). Germline loops: CDR1 LGHDT, CDR2 YNNKEL (reference sequence). V was clipped by 4 bases and J by 0 bases, with 10 bases between them. The CDR3 sequence is 14 residues long.

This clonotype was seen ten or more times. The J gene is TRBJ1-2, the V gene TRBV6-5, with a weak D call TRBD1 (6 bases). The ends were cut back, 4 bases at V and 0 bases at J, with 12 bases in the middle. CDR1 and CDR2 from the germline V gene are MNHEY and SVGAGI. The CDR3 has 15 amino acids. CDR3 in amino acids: CASSSRQAANYGYTF. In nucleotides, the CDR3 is TGTGCCAGCAGTTCCCGACAGGCCGCTAACTATGGCTACACCTTC.

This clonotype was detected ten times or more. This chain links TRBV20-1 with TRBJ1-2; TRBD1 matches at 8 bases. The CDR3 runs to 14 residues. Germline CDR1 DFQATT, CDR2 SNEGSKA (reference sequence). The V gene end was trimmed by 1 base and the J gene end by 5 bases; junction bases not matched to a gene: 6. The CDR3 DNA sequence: TGCAGTGCTAGAGCCGGGACAGGCTTATATGGCTACACCTTC. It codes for CSARAGTGLYGYTF.

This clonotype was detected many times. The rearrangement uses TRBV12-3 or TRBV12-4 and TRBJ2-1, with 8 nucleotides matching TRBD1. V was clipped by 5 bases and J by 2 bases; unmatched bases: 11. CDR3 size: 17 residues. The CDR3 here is CASSTNTGGYTYNEQFF. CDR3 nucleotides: TGTGCCAGCAGTACCAACACAGGGGGATACACCTACAATGAGCAGTTCTTC.

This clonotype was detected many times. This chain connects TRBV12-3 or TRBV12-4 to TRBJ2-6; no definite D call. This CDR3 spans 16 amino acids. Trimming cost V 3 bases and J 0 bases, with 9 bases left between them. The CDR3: CASSFGQYSGANVLTF. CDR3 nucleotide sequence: TGTGCCAGCAGTTTCGGGCAGTACTCTGGGGCCAACGTCCTGACTTTC.

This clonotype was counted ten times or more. CDR3 in amino acids: CASRDLAGDTDTQYF. For the CDR3, the DNA is TGCGCCAGCAGGGATCTAGCGGGTGACACAGATACGCAGTATTTT. The V and J genes are TRBV10-2 and TRBJ2-3; 8 bases are shared with TRBD2. Germline CDR1 reads WSHSY; CDR2 reads SAAADI. The CDR3 is 15 residues long. Trimming took 6 bases from V and 2 from J; bases not matched to a gene: 7.

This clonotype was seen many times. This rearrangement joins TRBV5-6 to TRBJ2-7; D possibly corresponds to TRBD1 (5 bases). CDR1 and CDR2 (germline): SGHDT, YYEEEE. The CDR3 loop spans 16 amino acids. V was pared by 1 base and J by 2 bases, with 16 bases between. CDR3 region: CASSLIGAVLTYEQYF. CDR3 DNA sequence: TGTGCCAGCAGCTTGATTGGGGCGGTCCTCACCTACGAGCAGTACTTC. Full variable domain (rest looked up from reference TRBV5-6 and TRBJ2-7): DAGVTQSPTHLIKTRGQQVTLRCSPKSGHDTVSWYQQALGQGPQFIFQYYEEEERQRGNFPDRFSGHQFPNYSSELNVNALLLGDSALYLCASSLIGAVLTYEQYFGPGTRLTVT.

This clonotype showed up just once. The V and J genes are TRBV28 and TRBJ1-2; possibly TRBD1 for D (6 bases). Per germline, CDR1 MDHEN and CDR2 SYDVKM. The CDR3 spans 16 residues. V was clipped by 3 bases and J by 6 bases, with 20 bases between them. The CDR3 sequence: CASSLYRWQGYDGYTF. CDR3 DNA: TGTGCCAGCAGTTTGTATAGGTGGCAGGGGTACGATGGCTACACCTTC.

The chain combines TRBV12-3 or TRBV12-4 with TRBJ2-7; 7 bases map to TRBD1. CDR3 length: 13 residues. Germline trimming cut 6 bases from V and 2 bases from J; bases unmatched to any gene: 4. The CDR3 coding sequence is TGTGCCAGCAGACAGGGACAGACCTACGAGCAGTACTTC. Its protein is CASRQGQTYEQYF.

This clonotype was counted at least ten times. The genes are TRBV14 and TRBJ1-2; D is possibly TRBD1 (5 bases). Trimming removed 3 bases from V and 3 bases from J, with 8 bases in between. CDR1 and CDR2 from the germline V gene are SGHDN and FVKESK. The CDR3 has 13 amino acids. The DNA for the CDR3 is TGTGCCAGCAGCCAGATGGGGGACTATGGCTACACCTTC. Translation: CASSQMGDYGYTF.

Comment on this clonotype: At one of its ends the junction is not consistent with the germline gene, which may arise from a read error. DNA for the CDR3: TGTGCCAGCAGTTTGGGTCGCCCTTACTACGAGCAGTCCTTC. Translation: CASSLGRPYYEQSF. The V call is TRBV6-5, the J call TRBJ2-7; D gene uncertain. This CDR3 region has 14 residues. CDR1 MNHEY and CDR2 SVGAGI come from the germline V gene.

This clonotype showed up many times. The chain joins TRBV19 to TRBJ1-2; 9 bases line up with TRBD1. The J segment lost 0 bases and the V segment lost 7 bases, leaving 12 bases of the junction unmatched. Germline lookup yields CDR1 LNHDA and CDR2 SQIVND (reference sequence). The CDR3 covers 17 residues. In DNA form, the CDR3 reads TGTGCCAGTAACGAATACGGGACAGGGCAAGCTAACTATGGCTACACCTTC. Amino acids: CASNEYGTGQANYGYTF.